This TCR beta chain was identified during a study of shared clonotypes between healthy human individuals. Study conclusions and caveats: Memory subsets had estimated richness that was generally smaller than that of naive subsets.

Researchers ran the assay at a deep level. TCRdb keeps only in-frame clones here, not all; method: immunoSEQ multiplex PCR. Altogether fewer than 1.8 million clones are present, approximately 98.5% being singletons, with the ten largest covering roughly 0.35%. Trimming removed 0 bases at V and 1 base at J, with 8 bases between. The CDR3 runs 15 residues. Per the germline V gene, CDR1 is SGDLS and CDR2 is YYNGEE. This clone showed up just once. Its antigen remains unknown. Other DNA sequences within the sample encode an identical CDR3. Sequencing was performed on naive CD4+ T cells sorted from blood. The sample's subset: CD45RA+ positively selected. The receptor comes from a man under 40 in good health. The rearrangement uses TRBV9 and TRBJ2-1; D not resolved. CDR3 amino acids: CASSVGVASYNEQFF. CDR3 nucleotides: TGTGCCAGCAGCGTAGGCGTCGCTTCCTACAATGAGCAGTTCTTC.